This T cell receptor beta chain is drawn from a study of cytomegalovirus exposure and HLA in healthy donors. Study-wide results and caveats: A later analysis found most CMV-associated TCR beta chains apparently HLA-restricted.

The study ran its PCR with 60 Vbeta and 13 Jbeta primers. Assay used: immunoSEQ multiplex PCR; TCRdb lists only in-frame clones, some missing. The sample consists of 120,000 or so clones, around four fifths of them appearing once. The CDR3 loop spans 10 amino acids. Germline V gives CDR1 DFQATT, CDR2 SNEGSKA (reference sequence). V shed 4 bases and J 12 bases; nucleotides not matched to a gene: 3. A word on this clone: Its antigen is not identified.

This rearrangement joins TRBV20-1 to TRBJ2-1; 7 nucleotides align to TRBD2. Sequencing was performed on PBMCs. This receptor was identified in a man younger than 40 in good health and CMV-seropositive. CDR3 loop: CSAKREGQFF. The CDR3 DNA is TGCAGTGCTAAGAGGGAGGGGCAGTTCTTC.